A selection of T cell receptor beta chains follows, all from one sample in a study of shared clonotypes between healthy human individuals. TCRdb's copy holds only in-frame clones and misses some; the assay was immunoSEQ multiplex PCR. This table has a few hundred thousand clones, 70% to 80% appearing once. The sample was PBMCs. Source of these receptors: a woman in her 40s in good health. Some clones in this sample may be carry-over from other donors' samples. Both conserved end residues are part of each CDR3. For some rows the clone size is stated as once, few or many, or as a class when expanded; others skip it.

clone_size: .; j_call: TRBJ2-7; v_call: TRBV7-9; cdr3_aa: CASSLVPGYGEQYF
clone_size: .; j_call: TRBJ1-5; v_call: TRBV28; cdr3_aa: CASSLDLNQPQHF
clone_size: .; j_call: TRBJ2-1; v_call: TRBV7-3; cdr3_aa: CASSELAGGGEQFF
clone_size: .; j_call: TRBJ2-1; v_call: TRBV27; cdr3_aa: CASSPRGLAGRNEQFF
clone_size: .; j_call: TRBJ1-1; v_call: TRBV29-1; cdr3_aa: CSVVRGTANTEAFF
clone_size: .; j_call: TRBJ1-4; v_call: TRBV4-1; cdr3_aa: CASSHETGTGLRKLFF
clone_size: .; j_call: TRBJ1-2; v_call: TRBV7-8; cdr3_aa: CASSLDVSFDYGYTF
clone_size: .; j_call: TRBJ2-1; v_call: TRBV7-3; cdr3_aa: CASSPRERGRNEQFF
clone_size: .; j_call: TRBJ2-4; v_call: TRBV7-2; cdr3_aa: CASSTSTTKNIQYF
clone_size: few; j_call: TRBJ2-2; v_call: TRBV9; cdr3_aa: CASSVGETGELFF
clone_size: .; j_call: TRBJ2-1; v_call: TRBV6-5; cdr3_aa: CASSSPSSGEQFF
clone_size: .; j_call: TRBJ2-5; v_call: TRBV6-1; cdr3_aa: CASSPTGGSTQYF
clone_size: .; j_call: TRBJ2-5; v_call: TRBV10-1; cdr3_aa: CASSVGVAGYQETQYF
clone_size: .; j_call: TRBJ2-2; v_call: TRBV5-4; cdr3_aa: CASRISGRAGELFF
clone_size: few; j_call: TRBJ1-5; v_call: TRBV5-1; cdr3_aa: CASSIAGTLNQPQHF
clone_size: .; j_call: TRBJ2-4; v_call: TRBV19; cdr3_aa: CASSIRHAGDIQYF
clone_size: .; j_call: TRBJ1-2; v_call: TRBV7-2; cdr3_aa: CASSLARFDVGGYTF
clone_size: few; j_call: TRBJ2-7; v_call: TRBV30; cdr3_aa: CAWRATGSAGEQYF
clone_size: .; j_call: TRBJ2-1; v_call: TRBV7-2; cdr3_aa: CASSPDRGQYNEQFF
clone_size: .; j_call: TRBJ1-3; v_call: TRBV5-4; cdr3_aa: CASSPNPGPGGNTIYF
clone_size: .; j_call: TRBJ2-5; v_call: TRBV5-4; cdr3_aa: CASSLWSGRGETQYF
clone_size: once; j_call: TRBJ1-2; v_call: TRBV4-3; cdr3_aa: CASSRLGSNYGYTF
clone_size: .; j_call: TRBJ1-4; v_call: TRBV18; cdr3_aa: CASSPQRQGSNEKLFF